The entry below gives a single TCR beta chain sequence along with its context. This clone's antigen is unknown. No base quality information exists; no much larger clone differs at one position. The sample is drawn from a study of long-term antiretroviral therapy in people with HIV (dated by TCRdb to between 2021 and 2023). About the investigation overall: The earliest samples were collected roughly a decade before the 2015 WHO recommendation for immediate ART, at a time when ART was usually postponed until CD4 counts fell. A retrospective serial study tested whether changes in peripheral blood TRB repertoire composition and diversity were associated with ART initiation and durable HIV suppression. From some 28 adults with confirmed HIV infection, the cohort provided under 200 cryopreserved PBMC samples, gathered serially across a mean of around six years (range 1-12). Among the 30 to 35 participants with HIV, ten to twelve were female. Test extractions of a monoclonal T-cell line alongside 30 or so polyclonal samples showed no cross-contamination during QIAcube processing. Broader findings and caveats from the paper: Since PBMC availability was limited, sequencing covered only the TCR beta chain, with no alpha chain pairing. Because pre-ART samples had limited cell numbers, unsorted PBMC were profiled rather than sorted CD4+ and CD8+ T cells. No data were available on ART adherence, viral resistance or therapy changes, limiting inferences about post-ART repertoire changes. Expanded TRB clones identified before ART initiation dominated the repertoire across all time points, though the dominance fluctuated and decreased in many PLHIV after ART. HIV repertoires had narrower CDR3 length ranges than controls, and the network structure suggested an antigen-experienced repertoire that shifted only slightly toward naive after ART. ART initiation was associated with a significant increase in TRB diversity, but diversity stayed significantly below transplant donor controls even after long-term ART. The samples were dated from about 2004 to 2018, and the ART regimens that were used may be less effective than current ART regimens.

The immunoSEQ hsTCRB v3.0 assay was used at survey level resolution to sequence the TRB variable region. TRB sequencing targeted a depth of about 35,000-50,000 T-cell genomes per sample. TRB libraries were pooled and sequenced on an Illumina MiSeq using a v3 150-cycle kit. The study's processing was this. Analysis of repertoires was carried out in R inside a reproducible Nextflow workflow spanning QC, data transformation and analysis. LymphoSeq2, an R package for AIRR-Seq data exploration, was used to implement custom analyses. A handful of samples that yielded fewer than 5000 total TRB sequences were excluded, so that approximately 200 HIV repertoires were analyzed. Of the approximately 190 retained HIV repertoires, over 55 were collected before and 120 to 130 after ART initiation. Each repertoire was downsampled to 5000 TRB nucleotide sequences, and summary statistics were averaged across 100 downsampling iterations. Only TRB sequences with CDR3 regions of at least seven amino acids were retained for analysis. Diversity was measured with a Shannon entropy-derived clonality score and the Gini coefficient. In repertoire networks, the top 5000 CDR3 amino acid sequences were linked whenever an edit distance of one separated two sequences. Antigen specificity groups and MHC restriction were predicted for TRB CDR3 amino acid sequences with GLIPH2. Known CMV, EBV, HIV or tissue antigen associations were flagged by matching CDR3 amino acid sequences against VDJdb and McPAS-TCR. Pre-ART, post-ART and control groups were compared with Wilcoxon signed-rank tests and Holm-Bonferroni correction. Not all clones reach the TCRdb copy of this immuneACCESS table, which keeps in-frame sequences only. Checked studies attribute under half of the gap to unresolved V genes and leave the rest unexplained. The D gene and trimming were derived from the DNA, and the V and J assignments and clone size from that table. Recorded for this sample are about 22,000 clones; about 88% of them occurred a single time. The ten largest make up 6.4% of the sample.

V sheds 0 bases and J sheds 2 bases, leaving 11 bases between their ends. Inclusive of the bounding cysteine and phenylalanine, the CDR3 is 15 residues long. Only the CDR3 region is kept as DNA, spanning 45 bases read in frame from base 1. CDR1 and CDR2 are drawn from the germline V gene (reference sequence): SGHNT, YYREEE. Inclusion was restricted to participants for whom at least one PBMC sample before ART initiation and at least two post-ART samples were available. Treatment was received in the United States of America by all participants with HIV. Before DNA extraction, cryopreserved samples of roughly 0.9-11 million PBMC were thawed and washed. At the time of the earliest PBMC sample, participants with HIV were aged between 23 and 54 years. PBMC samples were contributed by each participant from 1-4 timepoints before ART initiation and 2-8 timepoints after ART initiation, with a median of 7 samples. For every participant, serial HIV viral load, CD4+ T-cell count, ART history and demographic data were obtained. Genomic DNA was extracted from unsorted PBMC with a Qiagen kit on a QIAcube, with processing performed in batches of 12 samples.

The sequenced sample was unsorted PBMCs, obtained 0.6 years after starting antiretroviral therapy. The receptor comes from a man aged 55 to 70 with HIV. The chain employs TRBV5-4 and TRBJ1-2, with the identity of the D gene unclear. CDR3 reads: CASSLVARQNYGYTF. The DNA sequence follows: TGTGCCAGCAGCTTGGTAGCCAGGCAGAACTATGGCTACACCTTC. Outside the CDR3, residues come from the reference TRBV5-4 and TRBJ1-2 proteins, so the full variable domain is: ETGVTQSPTHLIKTRGQQVTLRCSSQSGHNTVSWYQQALGQGPQFIFQYYREEENGRGNFPPRFSGLQFPNYSSELNVNALELDDSALYLCASSLVARQNYGYTFGSGTRLTVV.